These T cell receptor beta chains were read from a single sample in a study of cytomegalovirus exposure and HLA in healthy donors. Sequencing used immunoSEQ multiplex PCR; TCRdb keeps in-frame clones, though not all of them. The sample holds roughly 180,000 clones; approximately 80% are singletons and the top ten take roughly 4.5%. The specimen sequenced was PBMCs. The receptors were sampled from a woman aged 45-59 years in good health and CMV-seropositive. Both conserved end residues are part of each CDR3. D genes are given only for firm matches. Rows may omit the clone size; those that give it use once, few, many or a size class.

D gene: TRBD1; CDR3 length: 18; J gene: TRBJ1-2; clone size: -; V gene: TRBV10-3; CDR3 DNA: TGTGCCATCAGTGAACGCCTGACAGGGAAAACGGGTAACTATGGCTACACCTTC; CDR3 protein: CAISERLTGKTGNYGYTF
D gene: TRBD2; CDR3 length: 16; J gene: TRBJ2-3; clone size: -; V gene: TRBV5-1; CDR3 DNA: TGCGCCAGCAGTCCTAGCGGGAGCTCTTACGCAGATACGCAGTATTTT; CDR3 protein: CASSPSGSSYADTQYF
D gene: TRBD1; CDR3 length: 16; J gene: TRBJ1-1; clone size: once; V gene: TRBV28; CDR3 DNA: TGTGCCAGCAGTTTTTCCTCGGGAGGGGGCACTTATGAAGCTTTCTTT; CDR3 protein: CASSFSSGGGTYEAFF
D gene: -; CDR3 length: 14; J gene: TRBJ2-4; clone size: -; V gene: TRBV5-6; CDR3 DNA: TGTGCCAGCAGCTTGGCCATAGCCAAAAACATTCAGTACTTC; CDR3 protein: CASSLAIAKNIQYF
D gene: TRBD1; CDR3 length: 14; J gene: TRBJ2-5; clone size: -; V gene: TRBV28; CDR3 DNA: TGTGCCTGCTGGACAGGGGGCCTGTGGGAGACCCAGTACTTC; CDR3 protein: CACWTGGLWETQYF
D gene: -; CDR3 length: 14; J gene: TRBJ1-2; clone size: -; V gene: TRBV6-1; CDR3 DNA: TGTGCCAGCAGTGCTGCAGGGATTAACTATGGCTACACCTTC; CDR3 protein: CASSAAGINYGYTF
D gene: TRBD1; CDR3 length: 16; J gene: TRBJ2-2; clone size: -; V gene: TRBV7-2; CDR3 DNA: TGTGCCAGCAGCTCAAGGACAGGGACGAACACCGGGGAGCTGTTTTTT; CDR3 protein: CASSSRTGTNTGELFF
D gene: TRBD1; CDR3 length: 16; J gene: TRBJ1-1; clone size: -; V gene: TRBV15; CDR3 DNA: TGTGCCACCAGCAGATGGGACAGGGGGTTGAACACTGAAGCTTTCTTT; CDR3 protein: CATSRWDRGLNTEAFF
D gene: -; CDR3 length: 14; J gene: TRBJ2-2; clone size: -; V gene: TRBV15; CDR3 DNA: TGTGCCACCAGCCCTCAGGGGTTAGTCGGGGAGCTGTTTTTT; CDR3 protein: CATSPQGLVGELFF
D gene: -; CDR3 length: 14; J gene: TRBJ2-5; clone size: -; V gene: TRBV5-8; CDR3 DNA: TGTGCCAGCACAACGGGACTGGCTCAAGAGACCCAGTACTTC; CDR3 protein: CASTTGLAQETQYF
D gene: -; CDR3 length: 13; J gene: TRBJ1-1; clone size: -; V gene: TRBV15; CDR3 DNA: TGTGCCACCAGCAGTGCCCGGGACACTGAAGCTTTCTTT; CDR3 protein: CATSSARDTEAFF
D gene: TRBD1; CDR3 length: 14; J gene: TRBJ2-5; clone size: -; V gene: TRBV6-5; CDR3 DNA: TGTGCCAGCAGTTCCAGGGACAGCCAAGAGACCCAGTACTTC; CDR3 protein: CASSSRDSQETQYF
D gene: TRBD1; CDR3 length: 18; J gene: TRBJ2-3; clone size: once; V gene: TRBV7-9; CDR3 DNA: TGTGCCAGCAGCTTAGCGACGTGGGACAGGGGGTACACAGATACGCAGTATTTT; CDR3 protein: CASSLATWDRGYTDTQYF
D gene: -; CDR3 length: 13; J gene: TRBJ1-3; clone size: once; V gene: TRBV4-2; CDR3 DNA: TGTGCCAGCAGCCAAGAGACAGGAAACACCATATATTTT; CDR3 protein: CASSQETGNTIYF
D gene: TRBD1; CDR3 length: 17; J gene: TRBJ2-5; clone size: once; V gene: TRBV5-1; CDR3 DNA: TGCGCCAGCAGCCCTATAGACATTGACAGGGGGCTAGAGACCCAGTACTTC; CDR3 protein: CASSPIDIDRGLETQYF
D gene: TRBD2; CDR3 length: 18; J gene: TRBJ2-2; clone size: -; V gene: TRBV7-2; CDR3 DNA: TGTGCCAGCAGCTCCGAGGGACTAGCGGGGGGGTTACCCGGGGAGCTGTTTTTT; CDR3 protein: CASSSEGLAGGLPGELFF
D gene: -; CDR3 length: 13; J gene: TRBJ2-5; clone size: -; V gene: TRBV2; CDR3 DNA: TGTGCCAGCCTTCGGGGGGCCCAAGAGACCCAGTACTTC; CDR3 protein: CASLRGAQETQYF
D gene: TRBD2; CDR3 length: 17; J gene: TRBJ2-1; clone size: -; V gene: TRBV4-3; CDR3 DNA: TGCGCCAGCAGCCAAGAGGCCCTAGCGGGACATTTCGATGAGCAGTTCTTC; CDR3 protein: CASSQEALAGHFDEQFF
D gene: TRBD2; CDR3 length: 14; J gene: TRBJ2-3; clone size: -; V gene: TRBV5-1; CDR3 DNA: TGCGCCAGCAAGGGCGGGGGGAGCACAGATACGCAGTATTTT; CDR3 protein: CASKGGGSTDTQYF
D gene: TRBD2; CDR3 length: 15; J gene: TRBJ2-7; clone size: -; V gene: TRBV5-8; CDR3 DNA: TGTGCCAGCAGCTTGGGACTAGCGGGGAGCTACGAGCAGTACTTC; CDR3 protein: CASSLGLAGSYEQYF
D gene: -; CDR3 length: 14; J gene: TRBJ1-3; clone size: few; V gene: TRBV5-1; CDR3 DNA: TGCGCCAGCAGCAGAGGGACAACCATCGTAGACATATATTTT; CDR3 protein: CASSRGTTIVDIYF
D gene: -; CDR3 length: 15; J gene: TRBJ2-7; clone size: -; V gene: TRBV5-4; CDR3 DNA: TGTGCCAGCAGCTCGTTGGACGGAGGGGGCTACGAGCAGTACTTC; CDR3 protein: CASSSLDGGGYEQYF
D gene: TRBD1; CDR3 length: 17; J gene: TRBJ1-5; clone size: few; V gene: TRBV4-1; CDR3 DNA: TGCGCCAGCAGCCCGACCCCGGGACAGGGGGTACGACAGCCCCAGCATTTT; CDR3 protein: CASSPTPGQGVRQPQHF
D gene: TRBD1; CDR3 length: 13; J gene: TRBJ2-5; clone size: -; V gene: TRBV6-5; CDR3 DNA: TGTGCCAGCAGTTACTGGGACAGGGGTCCCCAGTACTTC; CDR3 protein: CASSYWDRGPQYF
D gene: -; CDR3 length: 12; J gene: TRBJ2-4; clone size: -; V gene: TRBV28; CDR3 DNA: TGTGCCAGCGGGGAAGGGGCAAACATTCAGTACTTC; CDR3 protein: CASGEGANIQYF
D gene: TRBD1; CDR3 length: 14; J gene: TRBJ1-2; clone size: -; V gene: TRBV4-2; CDR3 DNA: TGTGCCAGCAGCAATAAACAGGGGGACTATGGCTACACCTTC; CDR3 protein: CASSNKQGDYGYTF
D gene: -; CDR3 length: 16; J gene: TRBJ2-3; clone size: few; V gene: TRBV5-6; CDR3 DNA: TGTGCCAGCAGCTTGATCGCAAGCGGGTACTCAGATACGCAGTATTTT; CDR3 protein: CASSLIASGYSDTQYF
D gene: TRBD1; CDR3 length: 14; J gene: TRBJ1-3; clone size: -; V gene: TRBV19; CDR3 DNA: TGTGCCAGTTCGGGACAGGGTTATAGAAACACCATATATTTT; CDR3 protein: CASSGQGYRNTIYF
D gene: -; CDR3 length: 15; J gene: TRBJ2-1; clone size: once; V gene: TRBV7-2; CDR3 DNA: TGTGCCAGCAGCTTGGAGTCCCAATCCTACAATGAGCAGTTCTTC; CDR3 protein: CASSLESQSYNEQFF
D gene: TRBD2; CDR3 length: 17; J gene: TRBJ2-5; clone size: -; V gene: TRBV7-2; CDR3 DNA: TGTGCCAGCAGCCCCACAGGAAGCGGGAGGTCCTGGGAGACCCAGTACTTC; CDR3 protein: CASSPTGSGRSWETQYF